The 15 T cell receptor beta chains below all came from one sample that was sequenced in a study of blood T cell repertoires in COVID-19. Measured with immunoSEQ multiplex PCR; TCRdb has only the in-frame clones, and not every one. The table includes fewer than 300,000 clones, roughly 84% detected once. Sequencing used peripheral blood. These TCRs come from a woman aged 18-29 years with acute or convalescent COVID-19.

The rearrangement links TRBV7-2 to TRBJ2-1; 10 bases align to TRBD2. The CDR3 is 16 amino acids. Germline V gene data show CDR1 as SGHTA and CDR2 as FQGNSA. Trimming took 7 bases from V and 2 from J; bases not matched to a gene: 8. Here the CDR3 reads CASILGLAATYNEQFF. The CDR3 DNA is TGTGCCAGCATCCTAGGACTAGCGGCTACCTACAATGAGCAGTTCTTC.

This clone appeared once. The J gene is TRBJ1-5, the V gene TRBV5-8; no reliable D call. In germline, CDR1 is SGHTS, CDR2 YDEGEE. The CDR3 has 15 residues. Trimming shortened V by 0 bases and J by 3 bases, and 10 bases separated the two germline ends. The CDR3 DNA reads as TGTGCCAGCAGCTTGGCGTATCGGGACAATCAGCCCCAGCATTTT. This sequence encodes CASSLAYRDNQPQHF.

This clone is a singleton in its sample. This chain joins TRBV4-2 and TRBJ2-4; possibly TRBD2 for D (5 bases). Germline-derived CDR1 and CDR2 are LGHNA and YNFKEQ. The CDR3 sequence is 14 residues long. The V gene lost 0 bases and the J gene lost 8 bases, with 11 bases spanning the gap. The DNA for the CDR3 is TGTGCCAGCAGCCAAGATGAGGGTAGGGACATTCAGTACTTC. This gives the protein CASSQDEGRDIQYF.

The rearrangement links TRBV10-2 to TRBJ2-1; 10 nucleotides line up with TRBD2. The CDR3 is 17 residues long. V gave up 1 base and J gave up 6 bases; unmatched junction bases: 9. Germline loops: CDR1 WSHSY, CDR2 SAAADI. CDR3 sequence: CASSELWGTSAFNEQFF. In DNA, the CDR3 is TGCGCCAGCAGTGAGTTGTGGGGGACTAGCGCCTTCAATGAGCAGTTCTTC.

This rearrangement joins TRBV2 to TRBJ1-1, with a tentative D call TRBD1 (5 bases). Germline-derived CDR1 and CDR2 are SNHLY and FYNNEI. This CDR3 is built from 14 residues. V was cut by 2 bases and J by 7 bases, with 14 bases left in between. The DNA of the CDR3 is TGTGCCAGCAGTGAATTCGCAGGGAGGGTTGAAGCTTTCTTT. Its translation is CASSEFAGRVEAFF.

The V call is TRBV28, the J call TRBJ2-7, with 8 bases aligning to TRBD2. Germline V gene data show CDR1 as MDHEN and CDR2 as SYDVKM. Trimming removed 2 bases from V and 6 bases from J; junction bases left unmatched: 9. The CDR3 consists of 15 residues. The CDR3 nucleotides are TGTGCCAGCAGTTTAGCGGGGGGCGGGACAAGCGAGCAGTACTTC. It translates to CASSLAGGGTSEQYF.

The DNA for the CDR3 is TGTGCCAGTAGTATTAACAGGGTGCGAGGGGAGACCCAGTACTTC. Residues: CASSINRVRGETQYF. V usage is TRBV19 and J usage is TRBJ2-5; D might be TRBD1 (6 bases). The ends were cut back, 3 bases at V and 5 bases at J, with 16 bases in the middle. The CDR3 extends over 15 amino acids. The germline V gene has CDR1 LNHDA and CDR2 SQIVND (reference sequence).

This clone has just a few counts. V gene TRBV19 combines with J gene TRBJ1-2; D gene ambiguous. The CDR3 length is 15 residues. The V gene's germline CDR1 is LNHDA and CDR2 SQIVND (reference sequence). The germline V and J ends were trimmed by 7 bases and 0 bases, with 15 bases remaining between them. The CDR3 here is CASTPQAGANYGYTF. CDR3 coding DNA: TGTGCCAGTACCCCCCAGGCAGGCGCTAACTATGGCTACACCTTC.

This clone turned up a few times. The gene calls are TRBV20-1 and TRBJ1-2; 7 bases agree with TRBD1. The CDR3 consists of 10 residues. Germline CDR1 DFQATT, CDR2 SNEGSKA (reference sequence). The V gene end was trimmed by 5 bases and the J gene end by 8 bases; junction bases not matched to a gene: 2. CDR3 sequence: CSAGDSGYTF. The CDR3 DNA follows: TGCAGTGCTGGGGACAGCGGCTACACCTTC.

The V and J genes are TRBV7-2 and TRBJ2-3; TRBD1 agrees at 7 bases. Looked up from germline, CDR1 is SGHTA and CDR2 is FQGNSA. This CDR3 has 18 amino acids. V trimming: 1 base; J trimming: 4 bases; junction bases outside the gene matches: 14. For the CDR3, the DNA is TGTGCCAGCAGCTTAGAGGGGGACAGCCACCCGGTAGCAGATACGCAGTATTTT. Its translation is CASSLEGDSHPVADTQYF.

The chain has TRBV24-1 and TRBJ2-1; D possibly corresponds to TRBD1 (6 bases). Germline V gene data show CDR1 as KGHDR and CDR2 as SFDVKD. CDR3 size: 16 residues. Trimming took 3 bases from V and 4 from J, leaving 15 bases between them. The CDR3 bases are TGTGCCACCAGTGATACTACAGGGTTCCGATACAATGAGCAGTTCTTC. Residues: CATSDTTGFRYNEQFF.

V is TRBV18 and J is TRBJ2-7, with 9 nucleotides matching TRBD1. V shed 0 bases, J shed 7 bases, and the junction held 4 bases outside the gene matches. The germline V gene has CDR1 KGHSH and CDR2 LQKENI. This CDR3 has 14 amino acids. In nucleotides, the CDR3 is TGTGCCAGCTCACCACCGGACAGGGGAGGGGAGCAGTACTTC. It specifies CASSPPDRGGEQYF.

The V and J genes are TRBV3-1 (or the pseudogene TRBV3-2) and TRBJ2-3, with TRBD2 matching 13 bases. The length of the CDR3 is 20 residues. V shed 0 bases and J 3 bases; nucleotides not matched to a gene: 12. Germline CDR1 reads LGHDT; CDR2 reads YNNKEL (reference sequence). The CDR3 protein is CASSQEAWGTSGKGTDTQYF. Written as DNA, the CDR3 is TGTGCCAGCAGCCAAGAGGCCTGGGGGACTAGCGGGAAGGGGACAGATACGCAGTATTTT.

This clone was counted a few times. This chain joins TRBV9 and TRBJ2-3, with 7 bases that match TRBD2. CDR3 size: 16 residues. CDR1 and CDR2 from the germline V gene are SGDLS and YYNGEE. Trimming removed 0 bases from V and 0 bases from J; junction bases left unmatched: 4. CDR3 amino acids: CASSVAPSGSTDTQYF. In nucleotides, the CDR3 is TGTGCCAGCAGCGTAGCTCCTAGCGGTAGCACAGATACGCAGTATTTT.

V gene TRBV27 combines with J gene TRBJ1-2, with a weak D call TRBD1 (6 bases). CDR1 and CDR2 from the germline V gene are MNHEY and SMNVEV (reference sequence). The germline V and J ends were trimmed by 0 bases and 1 base, with 15 bases remaining between them. CDR3 size: 17 residues. CDR3 nucleotides: TGTGCCAGCAGTTTATCGATACGGGGGGGCGGTAACTATGGCTACACCTTC. This translates into CASSLSIRGGGNYGYTF.